Listed below are T cell receptor beta chains from one sample, sequenced in a study of cytomegalovirus exposure and HLA in healthy donors. Sequenced by immunoSEQ multiplex PCR; TCRdb stores in-frame clones only, minus some. Of some 130,000 clones listed, 60% to 80% are singletons. Input material: PBMCs. Receptors originate from a woman aged 55-69 years in good health and CMV-seropositive. Both conserved end residues are part of each CDR3. A D gene is named only where the DNA matches it firmly. Clone size, where shown, is once, few, many, or a class for clones that have expanded.

TRBJ2-7 | TRBV4-2 | few | NA | TGTGCCAGCCGCCCGGAAGGGGTAGGGGCCTACGAGCAGTACTTC | CASRPEGVGAYEQYF
TRBJ2-7 | TRBV5-4 | NA | NA | TGTGCCAGCAGCTACCAGGGTTACGAGCAGTACTTC | CASSYQGYEQYF
TRBJ1-1 | TRBV19 | NA | NA | TGTGCCAGTAGTATCCCGGCCGGAGGGGACCCTGAAGCTTTCTTT | CASSIPAGGDPEAFF
TRBJ1-5 | TRBV10-3 | NA | TRBD1 | TGTGCCTCCTCCCCGGCGAGAGCGCAGGGGGCCTATAGCAATCAGCCCCAGCATTTT | CASSPARAQGAYSNQPQHF
TRBJ1-5 | TRBV2 | NA | NA | TGTGCCAGCAACAAGGCCAGGGGCAATCAGCCCCAGCATTTT | CASNKARGNQPQHF
TRBJ2-1 | TRBV5-5 | NA | TRBD1 | TGTGCCAGCAGCCAACCCGGGACAGTAAGTAATGAGCAGTTCTTC | CASSQPGTVSNEQFF
TRBJ2-1 | TRBV7-2 | NA | NA | TGTGCCAGCAGCTTGGGGGCAGTCCCCTACAATGAGCAGTTCTTC | CASSLGAVPYNEQFF
TRBJ1-1 | TRBV18 | once | NA | TGTGCCAGCTCACTCGCCTCTGACCGACCGGGGGGTTTCTTT | CASSLASDRPGGFF
TRBJ1-4 | TRBV5-6 | few | NA | TGTGCCAGCAGCCCCTCAGGGCCTCTTGAAAAACTGTTTTTT | CASSPSGPLEKLFF
TRBJ2-7 | TRBV9 | NA | NA | TGTGCCAGCAGCCCGAGAATTTTTGCTGTCTACGAGCAGTACTTC | CASSPRIFAVYEQYF
TRBJ2-1 | TRBV5-1 | few | NA | TGCGCCAGCAGCCCAGATACTAGTTCCGAGCAGTTCTTC | CASSPDTSSEQFF
TRBJ1-1 | TRBV6-5 | NA | NA | TGTGCCAGCAGTTACTTTGGGGCTCCTGCGTACACTGAAGCTTTCTTT | CASSYFGAPAYTEAFF
TRBJ1-2 | TRBV29-1 | few | TRBD1 | TGCAGCGTGCGGGACAGGGAAAGGTATGGCTACACCTTC | CSVRDRERYGYTF
TRBJ2-5 | TRBV10-2 | NA | NA | TGCGCCAGCAGTGAGTCGGGGGGAGGCAAGTACTTC | CASSESGGGKYF
TRBJ2-3 | TRBV10-1 | NA | TRBD1 | TGCGCCAGCAGTGAGCCTGGTGGGACAGGAACAGATACGCAGTATTTT | CASSEPGGTGTDTQYF
TRBJ1-1 | TRBV29-1 | once | TRBD1 | TGCAGCGTTGAGGGACAGGGGCCCACTGAAGCTTTCTTT | CSVEGQGPTEAFF
TRBJ2-5 | TRBV2 | NA | TRBD2 | TGTGCCAGCAGGAGGACTAGCGGACAAGAGACCCAGTACTTC | CASRRTSGQETQYF
TRBJ1-4 | TRBV2 | NA | NA | TGTGCCAGCAGTGCCCGAGGAAATAATGAAAAACTGTTTTTT | CASSARGNNEKLFF
TRBJ1-1 | TRBV29-1 | few | NA | TGCAGCCCCAGACAGTTGAACACTGAAGCTTTCTTT | CSPRQLNTEAFF
TRBJ1-2 | TRBV13 | NA | NA | TGTGCCAGCAGCTTAGGCCTGGGGGGAGCAAGTGGCTACACCTTC | CASSLGLGGASGYTF
TRBJ2-1 | TRBV27 | NA | TRBD1 | TGTGCCAGCAGTCCATATTCCGGGACAGGGGAGGAGCAGTTCTTC | CASSPYSGTGEEQFF
TRBJ1-1 | TRBV6-1 | NA | TRBD1 | TGTGCCAGCAGTGTAGGGGGCGGGACTGAAGCTTTCTTT | CASSVGGGTEAFF
TRBJ1-1 | TRBV7-9 | NA | NA | TGTGCCAGCAGCCCCGGTCGGGAAGCTTTCTTT | CASSPGREAFF
TRBJ1-4 | TRBV28 | NA | NA | TGTGCCAGCAGCCTCGGACAGTTGTCTGAAAAACTGTTTTTT | CASSLGQLSEKLFF
TRBJ1-4 | TRBV6-1 | few | TRBD1 | TGTGCCAGCGATACAGGGGCGACTAATGAAAAACTGTTTTTT | CASDTGATNEKLFF
TRBJ2-3 | TRBV7-9 | few | NA | TGTGCCAGCAGCTTAGCGGCTAGCTTGAAGGATACGCAGTATTTT | CASSLAASLKDTQYF
TRBJ2-1 | TRBV7-3 | few | TRBD2 | TGTGCCAGCAGCTTAACTCCCAGCGGGGGTAGCAATGAGCAGTTCTTC | CASSLTPSGGSNEQFF
TRBJ2-1 | TRBV29-1 | NA | TRBD1 | TGCAGCGTTGAAGGGAGGACAGGGGGCAGTGAGCAGTTCTTC | CSVEGRTGGSEQFF
TRBJ2-1 | TRBV10-1 | few | TRBD2 | TGCGCCAGCAGTGAGGAGCGGGGGGTTTCCTACAATGAGCAGTTCTTC | CASSEERGVSYNEQFF
TRBJ1-5 | TRBV11-1 | NA | TRBD1 | TGTGCCAGCAGCCCAAGACCGGGACAGGGACAGCCCCAGCATTTT | CASSPRPGQGQPQHF
TRBJ1-4 | TRBV19 | NA | NA | TGTGCCAGTAGGCCTCGCCGGGGGAATGAAAAACTGTTTTTT | CASRPRRGNEKLFF
TRBJ1-5 | TRBV6-5 | NA | TRBD1 | TGTGCCAGCAAGATGACAGGGGGCTATCAGCCCCAGCATTTT | CASKMTGGYQPQHF
TRBJ1-6 | TRBV6-1 | NA | NA | TGTGCCAGCAGTGAAGGGGTATGGGCAGGGGCCTCTTCACCCCTCCACTTT | CASSEGVWAGASSPLHF
TRBJ1-6 | TRBV5-1 | NA | TRBD1 | TGCGCCAGCAGCCACAGGGGGCTTTTTAATTCACCCCTCCACTTT | CASSHRGLFNSPLHF
TRBJ1-2 | TRBV9 | NA | NA | TGTGCCAGCACCCAAAATCCGATTGAGTATGGCTACACCTTC | CASTQNPIEYGYTF
TRBJ2-7 | TRBV27 | few | NA | TGTGCCAGCAGTCCCCCGGGGGTACGAGACGAGCAGTACTTC | CASSPPGVRDEQYF
TRBJ1-1 | TRBV11-2 | once | NA | TGTGCCAGCAGCTCAGGAACTGAAGCTTTCTTT | CASSSGTEAFF
TRBJ1-5 | TRBV6-5 | NA | NA | TGTGCCAGCAGTTACTCGATAGAGGATCAGCCCCAGCATTTT | CASSYSIEDQPQHF
TRBJ2-3 | TRBV11-2 | once | TRBD2 | TGTGCCAGCAGTTCCGTTAGTAGCGGGGGCGGAGATACGCAGTATTTT | CASSSVSSGGGDTQYF
TRBJ2-5 | TRBV15 | NA | NA | TGTGCCACCAGCAGAGATGGAGGACGAGAGACCCAGTACTTC | CATSRDGGRETQYF
TRBJ1-2 | TRBV19 | NA | NA | TGTGCCAGTAGGGGCAGGGAGGCCTATGGCTACACCTTC | CASRGREAYGYTF
TRBJ2-5 | TRBV6-5 | few | TRBD1 | TGTGCCAGCAGCCGAGGGACAGGGATGGCGTGGGAGCAGTACTTC | CASSRGTGMAWEQYF
TRBJ1-2 | TRBV14 | NA | TRBD1 | TGTGCCAGCAGCCAGAGGGTCACAGGGGGATTCTATGGCTACACCTTC | CASSQRVTGGFYGYTF
TRBJ2-5 | TRBV9 | NA | TRBD2 | TGTGCCAGCAGCGTTCCCCGAGCGGGGGAATACCAAGAGACCCAGTACTTC | CASSVPRAGEYQETQYF
TRBJ2-3 | TRBV14 | NA | TRBD2 | TGTGCCAGCAGCGAGACTAGCGGGGGATTCACAGATACGCAGTATTTT | CASSETSGGFTDTQYF
TRBJ2-5 | TRBV6-6 | NA | TRBD1 | TGTGCCAGCAGTGAGGGACAGCCGGGATTAGAGACCCAGTACTTC | CASSEGQPGLETQYF
TRBJ1-1 | TRBV29-1 | NA | TRBD1 | TGCAGCGTTGAACATATTGGTCGAATCCGGGACAGTCATTTTGGCACTGAAGCTTTCTTT | CSVEHIGRIRDSHFGTEAFF
TRBJ1-2 | TRBV7-8 | NA | NA | TGTGCCAGCAGCTTAGACGGGGGGACGGCTATCTGGGGCTACACCTTC | CASSLDGGTAIWGYTF
TRBJ1-6 | TRBV6-6 | NA | NA | TGTGCCAGCAGTTACTCTTCGTCACCCCTCCACTTT | CASSYSSSPLHF
TRBJ1-2 | TRBV5-1 | once | TRBD1 | TGCGCCAGCAGCCCGACAGGGGGTGGCTATGGCTACACCTTC | CASSPTGGGYGYTF
TRBJ1-1 | TRBV4-1 | NA | TRBD1 | TGCGCCAGCAGCCCCGGGACAGCGATTATTCTGAACACTGAAGCTTTCTTT | CASSPGTAIILNTEAFF
TRBJ1-3 | TRBV10-3 | NA | NA | TGTGCCATCAGTGAGTCAGGGGTCGGAAACACCATATATTTT | CAISESGVGNTIYF
TRBJ2-5 | TRBV7-9 | NA | NA | TGTTCCAGCCGTCTCCAAGAGACCCAGTACTTC | CSSRLQETQYF
TRBJ1-2 | TRBV18 | NA | TRBD1 | TGTGCCAGCTCACTGGGACAGGGTGATGGCTACACCTTC | CASSLGQGDGYTF
TRBJ1-6 | TRBV6-4 | NA | NA | TGTGCCAGCAGTGACTCTAGCTCATCTCCACCCCTCCACTTT | CASSDSSSSPPLHF
TRBJ1-2 | TRBV9 | once | TRBD1 | TGTGCCAGCAGCGTAGACCCGGGACAGGGGAATTCCTATGGCTACACCTTC | CASSVDPGQGNSYGYTF
TRBJ2-5 | TRBV15 | few | TRBD2 | TGTGCCACCAGCAGTCGGGCTAGCGGGGTCCAAGAGACCCAGTACTTC | CATSSRASGVQETQYF
TRBJ1-1 | TRBV10-3 | few | NA | TGTGCCATCAGTGACAGGGTGACGGCTGAAGCTTTCTTT | CAISDRVTAEAFF
TRBJ2-3 | TRBV29-1 | NA | NA | TGCAGCGTTGAGACGAGGAGGCGGAGCACAGATACGCAGTATTTT | CSVETRRRSTDTQYF
TRBJ1-2 | TRBV13 | NA | NA | TGTGCCAGCTGTTGCGGGTTCGACTATGGCTACACCTTC | CASCCGFDYGYTF